This TCR beta chain was found in a study of T cells in women clearing cervical HPV infection. The CDR3 covers 15 residues. V lost 0 bases to trimming and J lost 3 bases, with 11 bases between them. CDR1 and CDR2 from the germline V gene are KGHSH and LQKENI. Broader study findings: Cases carried less TRBV6-7 than controls: 0.11% versus 0.16%.

The assay was immunoSEQ multiplex PCR, and TCRdb's table has in-frame clones only and misses some. The sample has some 28,000 clones. With regard to this clone: As yet, its antigen is unknown. The CDR3 end is not reached by the read, which stops 3 residues before it; the germline J gene fills it in.

Source material: blood buffy coat. This chain connects TRBV18 to TRBJ1-2; D might be TRBD1 (5 bases). The clonotype comes from a woman between 18 and 69 years old with a cervical HPV16 infection that either progressed to CIN3+ or cleared (not recorded which). The chain's CDR3 is CASSPPVGADYGYTF. CDR3 DNA, as far as it was read: TGTGCCAGCTCACCACCAGTTGGGGCTGACTATGGC.